This T cell receptor beta chain was identified in a study of shared clonotypes between healthy human individuals. The wider study: A few men and a couple of women, aged 18 to 49, were donors.

Under the authors' procedure: Because ImmunoSEQ provided only junction sequences with no quality scores, the filtering differed. TCRdb's table, derived via immunoSEQ multiplex PCR, lists solely in-frame clones and lacks some. Clone size and V and J calls were adopted from that table, with D and trimming inferred from the DNA. The data hold about 2.4 million clones, with over 85% observed a single time. Trimming left V 1 base short and J 5 bases short, with 15 bases between. CDR1 and CDR2 from the germline V gene are SGHRS and YFSETQ. The CDR3 totals 15 residues. The specimen was naive CD4+ T cells from PBMCs. The subset denotes: CD45RA+ positively selected. This TCR was recovered from a man between 18 and 35 years old in good health. Some clones in this sample may be carry-over from other donors' samples. V and J are TRBV5-1 and TRBJ2-5; D tentatively reads TRBD1 or TRBD2 (5 bases each). The CDR3 bases are TGCGCCAGCAGCTTGTCGACGGCATGGGGGGAGACCCAGTACTTC. Its protein product is CASSLSTAWGETQYF.